This TCR beta chain is from a study of T-cell memory formation after mild COVID-19. Study results and caveats: There were some responding clones in pre-infection memory, which suggested that cross-reactive memory had joined.

TCRdb reanalysed the 5' RACE reads using MiXCR and keeps one entry per CDR3 protein. The sample records roughly 58,000 distinct CDR3 sequences, more than 9% being singletons. This CDR3 contains 15 residues. Germline V gene data show CDR1 as DFQATT and CDR2 as SNEGSKA (reference sequence). The trim removed 3 bases at V and 8 bases at J, leaving 9 bases unmatched. A few counts support this clonotype. Its antigen is unknown. This chain connects TRBV20-1 to TRBJ1-6; TRBD1 aligns across 8 bases. What was sequenced was PBMCs or a T cell subset sorted from them (not recorded which). The sequence derives from a man in his late teens or twenties who had mild COVID-19 (a few samples of this study predate the infection). Cell type and time point are not known. The CDR3 loop reads CSARDRGTGDSPLHF. The CDR3 DNA is TGCAGTGCTAGGGATCGGGGGACAGGTGATTCACCCCTCCACTTT.